Each of the 8 T cell receptor beta chains below was sequenced from the same sample in a study of blood T cells in healthy people across ages. The second PCR ran about 6 to 11 cycles with a sample-barcoded 5' primer and J-beta primers. TCRdb itself ran the 5' RACE reads through MiXCR, one entry per CDR3 protein. The table includes roughly 800,000 distinct CDR3 sequences, around 36% detected once. Sequencing input: blood. These receptors were taken from a man between 18 and 29 years old in good health.

Remarks on this clonotype: This clone may be a read error of a much larger clone one base away. V usage is TRBV12-3 or TRBV12-4 and J usage is TRBJ2-5, with D maybe TRBD1 (6 bases). The CDR3 contains 14 residues. This CDR3 is CTSSLTGRGETQYF. The CDR3 DNA reads as TGTACCAGCAGTTTAACAGGGCGAGGGGAGACCCAGTACTTC.

This clonotype was recorded a few times. V gene TRBV13 combines with J gene TRBJ2-7; D gene uncertain. The CDR3 length is 14 residues. Trimming removed 5 bases at V and 2 bases at J, with 13 bases between. Germline CDR1 and CDR2: PRHDT and FYEKMQ (reference sequence). The DNA for the CDR3 is TGTGCCAGCAGCAAAGGACCGTCTACCTACGAGCAGTACTTC. Amino acid sequence: CASSKGPSTYEQYF.

This clonotype was detected a few times. The chain employs TRBV20-1 and TRBJ1-2; a possible D gene is TRBD1 (6 bases). The V and J ends lost 5 bases and 0 bases respectively, with 19 bases between them. This CDR3 spans 16 amino acids. The V gene's germline CDR1 is DFQATT and CDR2 SNEGSKA (reference sequence). The CDR3 is CSAFKKGGTANYGYTF. In DNA, the CDR3 is TGCAGTGCTTTCAAAAAGGGGGGGACTGCTAACTATGGCTACACCTTC.

The chain couples TRBV25-1 to TRBJ2-7; no clear D. Germline V lookup: CDR1 MGHDK, CDR2 SYGVNS. The CDR3 is 12 residues long. V shed 6 bases and J shed 4 bases, with 10 bases lying between them. This chain's CDR3 is CASREHGYEQYF. CDR3 nucleotides: TGTGCCAGCAGGGAACACGGATACGAGCAGTACTTC.

The chain combines TRBV4-1 with TRBJ1-5; D possibly corresponds to TRBD1 (6 bases). V lost 0 bases to trimming and J lost 0 bases, with 9 bases between them. The germline CDR1 and CDR2 sequences are MGHRA and YSYEKL. The CDR3 loop spans 16 amino acids. This CDR3 is CASSQEQGYSNQPQHF. In DNA form, the CDR3 reads TGCGCCAGCAGCCAAGAACAGGGATATAGCAATCAGCCCCAGCATTTT.

The chain has TRBV7-2 and TRBJ2-1; 11 bases align to TRBD2. Germline V lookup: CDR1 SGHTA, CDR2 FQGNSA. The V segment lost 3 bases and the J segment 6 bases; nucleotides outside the gene matches: 4. The CDR3 consists of 15 residues. CDR3 DNA sequence: TGTGCCAGCAGCTTTATTGGACTAGCGGGCAATGAGCAGTTCTTC. Its translation: CASSFIGLAGNEQFF.

The V and J genes are TRBV2 and TRBJ1-5; 7 bases fit TRBD1. The germline gives CDR1 SNHLY, CDR2 FYNNEI. The CDR3 has 15 amino acids. The V and J ends lost 5 bases and 0 bases, in that order; junction bases with no gene match: 4. The CDR3 DNA follows: TGTGCCAGCAGTATGCAGGGGGTTAGCAATCAGCCCCAGCATTTT. Its protein product is CASSMQGVSNQPQHF.

The gene calls are TRBV20-1 and TRBJ2-2; 7 bases agree with TRBD2. J was trimmed by 0 bases and V by 0 bases; bases with no gene match: 10. Germline values: CDR1 DFQATT, CDR2 SNEGSKA (reference sequence). The CDR3 is 18 residues long. For the CDR3, the DNA is TGCAGTGCTAGAGATCCCGGGGGGAGCGGGGCGAACACCGGGGAGCTGTTTTTT. Protein: CSARDPGGSGANTGELFF.